One and the same sample provided the 5 T cell receptor beta chains below, sequenced in a study of T-cell reconstitution after alpha-beta-depleted transplantation in children. A library of TCRbeta sequences, prepared with unique molecular identifiers, was generated. TCRdb re-called the PCR reads with MiXCR, one entry per CDR3 protein. Of about 98,000 distinct CDR3 sequences listed, about 25% are singletons. The sample here was PBMCs, taken before TCRalphabeta/CD19-depleted stem cell transplant. The receptors stem from a boy aged 2 to 10 with acute lymphoblastic leukemia, due to receive a stem cell transplant.

In its sample, this clonotype was seen many times. CDR3 protein: CAWSLGQLNTEAFF. Here the CDR3 DNA reads TGTGCCTGGTCCCTAGGACAGTTGAACACTGAAGCTTTCTTT. The gene calls are TRBV30 and TRBJ1-1; tentative D call: TRBD1 (6 bases). The CDR3 extends over 14 amino acids. CDR1 is GTSNPN and CDR2 is SVGIG in the germline V gene (reference sequence). Trimming stripped 5 bases from V and 0 bases from J, with 13 bases between.

The chain has TRBV27 and TRBJ2-1; 9 positions agree with TRBD2. This CDR3 spans 13 amino acids. V was clipped by 6 bases and J by 5 bases; unmatched bases: 2. CDR1 is MNHEY, CDR2 SMNVEV, per germline (reference sequence). Here the CDR3 DNA reads TGTGCCAGCAGCTTAGCGGGAGACAATGAGCAGTTCTTC. Its translation: CASSLAGDNEQFF.

With regard to this clonotype: This sequence may be a read error, since a much larger clone differs from it by one base. CDR3 sequence reads: CASSHGQPGGELFF. CDR3 in DNA: TGCGCCAGCAGCCATGGACAGCCGGGCGGGGAGCTGTTTTTT. The chain joins TRBV5-1 to TRBJ2-2, with a possible D match to TRBD1 (6 bases). Trimming took off 4 bases at V and 7 bases at J, with 14 bases between the two ends. The CDR3 sequence is 14 residues long. In germline, CDR1 is SGHRS, CDR2 YFSETQ.

This clonotype occurred a few times. Sequence at one end of the junction differs from germline and may be a read error. The rearrangement uses TRBV7-9 and TRBJ1-3; D possibly corresponds to TRBD1 (6 bases). CDR3 size: 16 residues. Germline assignment: CDR1 SEHNR and CDR2 FQNEAQ (reference sequence). The CDR3 nucleotides read TGTGCCAGCAGCTTAGAGAGTACAGGGAGCAGAAACACCACATATTTT. Its protein is CASSLESTGSRNTTYF.

The chain employs TRBV10-3 and TRBJ2-7, with D perhaps TRBD1 or TRBD2 (6 bases each). The V gene's germline CDR1 is ENHRY and CDR2 SYGVKD. The CDR3 consists of 14 residues. V lost 3 bases, J lost 7 bases, and 16 bases lay in between. Written as DNA, the CDR3 is TGTGCCATCAGTGATTCCGGAGGGACACGGGAGCAGTACTTC. Translation: CAISDSGGTREQYF.